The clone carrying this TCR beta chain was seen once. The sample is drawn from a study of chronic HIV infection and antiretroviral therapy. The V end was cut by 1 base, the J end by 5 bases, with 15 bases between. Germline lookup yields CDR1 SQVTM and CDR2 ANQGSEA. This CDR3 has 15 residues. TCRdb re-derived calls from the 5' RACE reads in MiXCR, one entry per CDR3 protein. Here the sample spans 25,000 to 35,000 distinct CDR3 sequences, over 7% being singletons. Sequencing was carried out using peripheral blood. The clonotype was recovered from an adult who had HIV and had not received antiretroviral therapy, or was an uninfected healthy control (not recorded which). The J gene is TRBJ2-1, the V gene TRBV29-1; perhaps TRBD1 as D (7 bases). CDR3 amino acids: CSVEGQAGGHNEQFF. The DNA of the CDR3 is TGCAGCGTTGAAGGCCAAGCAGGGGGGCACAATGAGCAGTTCTTC.